Listed below are T cell receptor beta chains from one sample, sequenced in a study of blood T cell repertoires in COVID-19. Profiling relied on immunoSEQ multiplex PCR, and the TCRdb table lists in-frame clones only, not all of them. The sample lists some 50,000 clones; roughly 82% were seen once. Specimen: peripheral blood. Every receptor here comes from a human donor in a cohort sampled during active COVID-19. The CDR3 runs from the conserved cysteine through the conserved F or W. The D gene is left open where the match is weak. A row's size may be missing; if present it is once, few, many or a size class.

abundance: once; j_gene: TRBJ2-7; d_gene: TRBD2; v_gene: TRBV29-1; CDR3aa: CSVASGGSYEQYF; CDR3nt: TGCAGCGTAGCTAGCGGAGGCTCCTACGAGCAGTACTTC
abundance: .; j_gene: TRBJ2-5; d_gene: .; v_gene: TRBV6-1; CDR3aa: CASSDRGETQYF; CDR3nt: TGTGCCAGCAGTGATCGGGGGGAGACCCAGTACTTC
abundance: .; j_gene: TRBJ2-1; d_gene: .; v_gene: TRBV28; CDR3aa: CASTWSSYNEQFF; CDR3nt: TGTGCCAGCACCTGGAGTTCGTACAATGAGCAGTTCTTC
abundance: .; j_gene: TRBJ2-3; d_gene: .; v_gene: TRBV5-1; CDR3aa: CASSLEGRASTDTQYF; CDR3nt: TGCGCCAGCAGCTTGGAAGGCAGGGCTAGCACAGATACGCAGTATTTT
abundance: .; j_gene: TRBJ1-3; d_gene: .; v_gene: TRBV12-3/TRBV12-4; CDR3aa: CASNQGDTIYF; CDR3nt: TGTGCCAGCAACCAGGGTGACACCATATATTTT
abundance: .; j_gene: TRBJ2-5; d_gene: .; v_gene: TRBV2; CDR3aa: CASSEAGGTQYF; CDR3nt: TGTGCCAGCAGTGAAGCGGGAGGTACCCAGTACTTC
abundance: .; j_gene: TRBJ1-2; d_gene: .; v_gene: TRBV19; CDR3aa: CASSIGGAGNGYTF; CDR3nt: TGTGCCAGTAGTATAGGGGGCGCTGGAAATGGCTACACCTTC
abundance: .; j_gene: TRBJ2-3; d_gene: TRBD2; v_gene: TRBV12-5; CDR3aa: CASGPRGEYGTDTQYF; CDR3nt: TGTGCTAGTGGTCCCCGGGGGGAGTATGGCACAGATACGCAGTATTTT
abundance: few; j_gene: TRBJ1-1; d_gene: .; v_gene: TRBV11-2; CDR3aa: CASSPPYGTEAFF; CDR3nt: TGTGCCAGCAGCCCCCCATACGGGACTGAAGCTTTCTTT
abundance: .; j_gene: TRBJ2-3; d_gene: .; v_gene: TRBV5-1; CDR3aa: CASSLAGTDTQYF; CDR3nt: TGCGCCAGCAGCTTGGCCGGCACAGATACGCAGTATTTT
abundance: .; j_gene: TRBJ2-3; d_gene: TRBD2; v_gene: TRBV7-3; CDR3aa: CASSPRLAGSTDTQYF; CDR3nt: TGTGCCAGCAGCCCGCGACTAGCGGGAAGCACAGATACGCAGTATTTT
abundance: few; j_gene: TRBJ2-1; d_gene: TRBD2; v_gene: TRBV6-2/TRBV6-3; CDR3aa: CASSYPGLAGAYNEQFF; CDR3nt: TGTGCCAGCAGTTATCCCGGACTAGCGGGAGCCTACAATGAGCAGTTCTTC
abundance: .; j_gene: TRBJ1-5; d_gene: TRBD1; v_gene: TRBV2; CDR3aa: CASSNGQGGDQPQHF; CDR3nt: TGTGCCAGCAGTAATGGACAGGGAGGAGATCAGCCCCAGCATTTT
abundance: once; j_gene: TRBJ2-7; d_gene: .; v_gene: TRBV4-3; CDR3aa: CASSQDRTRYYEQYF; CDR3nt: TGCGCCAGCAGCCAAGATCGAACGAGATACTACGAGCAGTACTTC
abundance: many; j_gene: TRBJ2-3; d_gene: .; v_gene: TRBV19; CDR3aa: CASSIRQGISDTQYF; CDR3nt: TGTGCCAGTAGTATTAGGCAGGGAATCTCAGATACGCAGTATTTT
abundance: once; j_gene: TRBJ2-2; d_gene: TRBD1; v_gene: TRBV10-3; CDR3aa: CAISPGTGKANTGELFF; CDR3nt: TGTGCCATCAGTCCCGGGACAGGGAAAGCGAACACCGGGGAGCTGTTTTTT
abundance: .; j_gene: TRBJ1-5; d_gene: .; v_gene: TRBV30; CDR3aa: CAWAPRPGNQPQHF; CDR3nt: TGTGCCTGGGCGCCCCGACCGGGGAATCAGCCCCAGCATTTT
abundance: .; j_gene: TRBJ1-1; d_gene: .; v_gene: TRBV6-6; CDR3aa: CASSRTPPRGNTEAFF; CDR3nt: TGTGCCAGTTCAAGGACACCCCCGCGGGGGAACACTGAAGCTTTCTTT
abundance: few; j_gene: TRBJ1-5; d_gene: TRBD1; v_gene: TRBV7-3; CDR3aa: CASSLSGGAGQPQHF; CDR3nt: TGTGCCAGCAGCTTATCAGGGGGCGCAGGGCAGCCCCAGCATTTT
abundance: .; j_gene: TRBJ2-5; d_gene: TRBD2; v_gene: TRBV18; CDR3aa: CASSPGTSEQETQYF; CDR3nt: TGTGCCAGCTCCCCCGGGACTAGCGAACAAGAGACCCAGTACTTC
abundance: few; j_gene: TRBJ2-1; d_gene: .; v_gene: TRBV5-1; CDR3aa: CASSLGLGGINEQFF; CDR3nt: TGCGCCAGCAGCTTGGGACTAGGTGGGATAAATGAGCAGTTCTTC
abundance: .; j_gene: TRBJ2-2; d_gene: TRBD2; v_gene: TRBV11-2; CDR3aa: CASRRLAGGYTGELFF; CDR3nt: TGTGCCAGCAGGCGACTAGCGGGAGGGTACACCGGGGAGCTGTTTTTT
abundance: once; j_gene: TRBJ2-7; d_gene: TRBD1; v_gene: TRBV23-1; CDR3aa: CASSQSPDRGRGKYEQYF; CDR3nt: TGCGCCAGCAGTCAATCCCCGGACAGGGGGCGGGGGAAATACGAGCAGTACTTC
abundance: .; j_gene: TRBJ1-3; d_gene: .; v_gene: TRBV19; CDR3aa: CASSIQGLGNTIYF; CDR3nt: TGTGCCAGTAGTATCCAGGGGCTCGGAAACACCATATATTTT
abundance: .; j_gene: TRBJ2-7; d_gene: .; v_gene: TRBV24-1; CDR3aa: CATRNAPQYRVYEQYF; CDR3nt: TGTGCCACCAGAAACGCCCCACAGTATCGCGTCTACGAGCAGTACTTC
abundance: few; j_gene: TRBJ1-2; d_gene: TRBD1; v_gene: TRBV28; CDR3aa: CASNIGTATNYGYTF; CDR3nt: TGTGCCAGCAATATAGGGACAGCGACTAACTATGGCTACACCTTC
abundance: .; j_gene: TRBJ2-6; d_gene: .; v_gene: TRBV4-1; CDR3aa: CASSQGLVGSGANVLTF; CDR3nt: TGCGCCAGCAGCCAAGGACTAGTAGGATCTGGGGCCAACGTCCTGACTTTC
abundance: .; j_gene: TRBJ2-6; d_gene: .; v_gene: TRBV6-2/TRBV6-3; CDR3aa: CASSYGRESGANVLTF; CDR3nt: TGTGCCAGCAGTTATGGACGGGAGTCTGGGGCCAACGTCCTGACTTTC
abundance: .; j_gene: TRBJ1-5; d_gene: .; v_gene: TRBV7-2; CDR3aa: CASSLEEDQPQHF; CDR3nt: TGTGCCAGCAGCTTAGAAGAGGATCAGCCCCAGCATTTT
abundance: .; j_gene: TRBJ2-7; d_gene: .; v_gene: TRBV6-5; CDR3aa: CASSYGAGLSYEQYF; CDR3nt: TGTGCCAGCAGTTACGGGGCGGGGCTCTCCTACGAGCAGTACTTC
abundance: .; j_gene: TRBJ1-1; d_gene: TRBD1; v_gene: TRBV11-3; CDR3aa: CASSLLTGGAAFF; CDR3nt: TGTGCCAGCAGCCTCCTAACAGGGGGCGCCGCTTTCTTT
abundance: .; j_gene: TRBJ2-7; d_gene: TRBD2; v_gene: TRBV7-2; CDR3aa: CASSLEPPGLARGEQYF; CDR3nt: TGTGCCAGCAGCTTAGAGCCCCCGGGACTAGCGCGTGGCGAGCAGTACTTC
abundance: once; j_gene: TRBJ2-7; d_gene: .; v_gene: TRBV7-9; CDR3aa: CASSGNRAYEQYF; CDR3nt: TGTGCCAGCAGCGGAAACAGGGCTTACGAGCAGTACTTC
abundance: .; j_gene: TRBJ2-1; d_gene: TRBD2; v_gene: TRBV7-9; CDR3aa: CASSRGGGSDNEQFF; CDR3nt: TGTGCCAGCAGCCGAGGTGGCGGGAGCGACAATGAGCAGTTCTTC
abundance: .; j_gene: TRBJ1-5; d_gene: TRBD1; v_gene: TRBV6-5; CDR3aa: CASQKGASNQPQHF; CDR3nt: TGTGCCAGCCAGAAGGGGGCGAGCAATCAGCCCCAGCATTTT
abundance: .; j_gene: TRBJ2-1; d_gene: TRBD2; v_gene: TRBV18; CDR3aa: CASSPSGSGRSWEDDEQFF; CDR3nt: TGTGCCAGCTCACCATCGGGTAGCGGGAGATCTTGGGAAGACGATGAGCAGTTCTTC
abundance: .; j_gene: TRBJ2-5; d_gene: .; v_gene: TRBV9; CDR3aa: CASSARTGGLAGGNQETQYF; CDR3nt: TGTGCCAGCAGCGCCAGGACAGGGGGCCTAGCGGGAGGGAACCAAGAGACCCAGTACTTC
abundance: .; j_gene: TRBJ1-1; d_gene: TRBD1; v_gene: TRBV27; CDR3aa: CASAPNRGATEAFF; CDR3nt: TGTGCCAGCGCCCCCAACAGGGGAGCAACTGAAGCTTTCTTT
abundance: .; j_gene: TRBJ2-1; d_gene: .; v_gene: TRBV4-3; CDR3aa: CASSQVTTGYEQFF; CDR3nt: TGCGCCAGCAGCCAAGTGACCACAGGGTATGAGCAGTTCTTC
abundance: .; j_gene: TRBJ2-3; d_gene: .; v_gene: TRBV7-2; CDR3aa: CASRLSRPGTQYF; CDR3nt: TGTGCCAGCAGGTTGTCTCGCCCGGGTACGCAGTATTTT